This is a list of T cell receptor beta chains from one sample in a study of cytomegalovirus exposure and HLA in healthy donors. Using immunoSEQ multiplex PCR, the repertoire was profiled, and TCRdb retains in-frame clones only, with some absent. The sample lists 150,000 to 180,000 clones; about 86% were seen once. Sequencing was carried out using PBMCs. These receptors were taken from a human donor in good health. CDR3s include the opening cysteine and the closing phenylalanine or tryptophan. D genes are given only for firm matches. The size of a clone is reported for some rows only, either as once, few or many, or as a class for expanded clones.

V,J,size,D,DNA,CDR3
TRBV27,TRBJ2-7,-,-,TGTGCCAGCAGTCTCAAACAGGGTAGCTCCTACGAGCAGTACTTC,CASSLKQGSSYEQYF
TRBV28,TRBJ2-7,-,TRBD1,TGTGCCAGCAGTTTCAATCCTAAGACAGGGGAGAGGTACGAGCAGTACTTC,CASSFNPKTGERYEQYF
TRBV10-3,TRBJ1-5,few,TRBD1,TGTGCCATCAGTCAGTCCGGGACAGGGGTAGGCAATCAGCCCCAGCATTTT,CAISQSGTGVGNQPQHF
TRBV28,TRBJ1-2,few,TRBD1,TGTGCCAGCAGGGATAGACAGGGGGCTGGAGATGGCTACACCTTC,CASRDRQGAGDGYTF
TRBV7-9,TRBJ1-2,-,-,TGTGCCAGCAGCTTGAGCGGGACCTCGGACTATGGCTACACCTTC,CASSLSGTSDYGYTF
TRBV19,TRBJ1-1,-,-,TGTGCCAGTAGTACGAGAGGGTACACTGAAGCTTTCTTT,CASSTRGYTEAFF
TRBV2,TRBJ1-5,once,-,TGTGCCAGCCGGGAGGCGGATTATAGCAATCAGCCCCAGCATTTT,CASREADYSNQPQHF
TRBV4-3,TRBJ1-6,-,-,TGCGCCAGCAGCCAAGATCCAGGGTATAATTCACCCCTCCACTTT,CASSQDPGYNSPLHF
TRBV5-4,TRBJ2-2,-,-,TGTGCCAGCAGCTCATCCTCCGACAGGATATACACCGGGGAGCTGTTTTTT,CASSSSSDRIYTGELFF
TRBV5-6,TRBJ1-4,-,TRBD1,TGTGCCAGCAGCTTACGACAGGGTGGAACTAATGAAAAACTGTTTTTT,CASSLRQGGTNEKLFF
TRBV27,TRBJ2-7,-,-,TGTGCCAGCCACTTGATGGACGAGCAGTACTTC,CASHLMDEQYF
TRBV7-2,TRBJ1-6,once,-,TGTGCCAGCAGAATAGACAGTTTATTAAGGTCACCCCTCCACTTT,CASRIDSLLRSPLHF